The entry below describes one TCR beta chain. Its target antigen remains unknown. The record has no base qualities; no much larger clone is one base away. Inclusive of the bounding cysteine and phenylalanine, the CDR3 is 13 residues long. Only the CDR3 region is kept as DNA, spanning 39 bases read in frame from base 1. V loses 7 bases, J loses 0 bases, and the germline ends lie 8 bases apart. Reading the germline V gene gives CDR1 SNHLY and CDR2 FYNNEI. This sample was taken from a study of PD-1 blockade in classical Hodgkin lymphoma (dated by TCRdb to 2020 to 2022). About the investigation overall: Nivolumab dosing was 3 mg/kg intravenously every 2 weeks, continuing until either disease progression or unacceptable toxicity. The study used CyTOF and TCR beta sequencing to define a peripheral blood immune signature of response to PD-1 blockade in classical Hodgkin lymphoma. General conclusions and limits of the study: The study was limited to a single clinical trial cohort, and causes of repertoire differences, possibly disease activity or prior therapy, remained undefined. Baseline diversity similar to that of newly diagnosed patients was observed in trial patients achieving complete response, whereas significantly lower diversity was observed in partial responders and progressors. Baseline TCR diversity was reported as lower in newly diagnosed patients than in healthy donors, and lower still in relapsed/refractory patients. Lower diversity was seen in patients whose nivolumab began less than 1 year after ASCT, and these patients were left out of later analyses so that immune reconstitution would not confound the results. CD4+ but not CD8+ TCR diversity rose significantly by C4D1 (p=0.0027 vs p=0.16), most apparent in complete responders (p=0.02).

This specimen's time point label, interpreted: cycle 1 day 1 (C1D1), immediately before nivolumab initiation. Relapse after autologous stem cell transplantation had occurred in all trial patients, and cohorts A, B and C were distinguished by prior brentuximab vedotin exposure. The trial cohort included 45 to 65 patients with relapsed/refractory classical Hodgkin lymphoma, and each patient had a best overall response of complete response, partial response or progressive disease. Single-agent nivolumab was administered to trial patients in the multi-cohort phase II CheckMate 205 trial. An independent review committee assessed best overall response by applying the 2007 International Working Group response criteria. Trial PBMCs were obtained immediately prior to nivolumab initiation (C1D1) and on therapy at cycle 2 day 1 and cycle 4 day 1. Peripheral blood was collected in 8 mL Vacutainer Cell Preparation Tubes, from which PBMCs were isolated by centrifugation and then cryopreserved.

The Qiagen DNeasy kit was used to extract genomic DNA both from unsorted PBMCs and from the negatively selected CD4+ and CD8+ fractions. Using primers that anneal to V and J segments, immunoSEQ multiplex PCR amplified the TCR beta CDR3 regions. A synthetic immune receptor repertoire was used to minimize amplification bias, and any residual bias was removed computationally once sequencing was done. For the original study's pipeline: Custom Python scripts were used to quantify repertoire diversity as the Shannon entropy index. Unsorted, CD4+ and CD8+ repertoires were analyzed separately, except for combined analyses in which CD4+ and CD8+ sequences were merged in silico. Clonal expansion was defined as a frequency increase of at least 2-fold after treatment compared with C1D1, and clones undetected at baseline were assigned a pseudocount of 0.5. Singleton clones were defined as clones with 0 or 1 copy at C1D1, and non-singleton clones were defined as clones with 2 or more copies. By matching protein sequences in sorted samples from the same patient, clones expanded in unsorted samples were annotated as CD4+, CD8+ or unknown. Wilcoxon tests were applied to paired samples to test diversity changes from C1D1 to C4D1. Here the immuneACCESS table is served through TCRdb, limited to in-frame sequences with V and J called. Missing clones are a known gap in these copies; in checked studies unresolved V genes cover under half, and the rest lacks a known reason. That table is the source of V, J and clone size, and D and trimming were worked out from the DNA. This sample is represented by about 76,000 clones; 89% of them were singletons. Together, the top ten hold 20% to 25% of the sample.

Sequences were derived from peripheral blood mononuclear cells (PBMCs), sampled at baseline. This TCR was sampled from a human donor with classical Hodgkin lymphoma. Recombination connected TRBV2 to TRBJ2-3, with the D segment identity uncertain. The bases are TGTGCCAGCAACCCGGCTAGCACAGATACGCAGTATTTT. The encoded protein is CASNPASTDTQYF. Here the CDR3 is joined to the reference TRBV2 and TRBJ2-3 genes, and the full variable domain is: EPEVTQTPSHQVTQMGQEVILRCVPISNHLYFYWYRQILGQKVEFLVSFYNNEISEKSEIFDDQFSVERPDGSNFTLKIRSTKLEDSAMYFCASNPASTDTQYFGPGTRLTVL.